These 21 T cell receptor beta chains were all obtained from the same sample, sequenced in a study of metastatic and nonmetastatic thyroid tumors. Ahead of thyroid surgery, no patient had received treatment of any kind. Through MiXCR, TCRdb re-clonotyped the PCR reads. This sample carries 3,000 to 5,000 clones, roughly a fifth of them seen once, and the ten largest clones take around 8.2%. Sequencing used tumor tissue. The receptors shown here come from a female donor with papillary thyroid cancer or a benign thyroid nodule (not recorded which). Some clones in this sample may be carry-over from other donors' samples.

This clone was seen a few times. The DNA of the CDR3 is TGTGCCAGCAGCTCGGGACAGGGAAACACCGGGGAGCTGTTTTTT. It translates to CASSSGQGNTGELFF. The chain links TRBV7-6 to TRBJ2-2, with 9 nucleotides matching TRBD1. Losses at the gene ends were 4 bases for V and 2 bases for J; bases not matched to a gene: 2. This CDR3 region has 15 residues. Germline V gene data show CDR1 as SGHVS and CDR2 as FNYEAQ. Drawing the rest from reference TRBV7-6 and TRBJ2-2, the complete variable domain is GAGVSQSPRYKVTKRGQDVALRCDPISGHVSLYWYRQALGQGPEFLTYFNYEAQQDKSGLPNDRFSAERPEGSISTLTIQRTEQRDSAMYRCASSSGQGNTGELFFGEGSRLTVL.

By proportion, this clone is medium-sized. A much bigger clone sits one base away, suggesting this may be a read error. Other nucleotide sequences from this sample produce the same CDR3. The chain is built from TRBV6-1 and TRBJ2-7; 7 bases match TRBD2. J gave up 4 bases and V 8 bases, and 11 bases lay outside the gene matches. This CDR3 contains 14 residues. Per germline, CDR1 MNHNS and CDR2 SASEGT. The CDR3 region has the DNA TGTGCCAGCTGGGAGGGACTCCTCCGGTACGAGCAGTACTTC. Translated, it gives CASWEGLLRYEQYF.

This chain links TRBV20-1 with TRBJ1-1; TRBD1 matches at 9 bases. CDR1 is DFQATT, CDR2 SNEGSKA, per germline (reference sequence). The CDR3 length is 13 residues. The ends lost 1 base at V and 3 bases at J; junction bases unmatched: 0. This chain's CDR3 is CSARGQGDTEAFF. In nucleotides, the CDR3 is TGCAGTGCTAGAGGACAGGGGGACACTGAAGCTTTCTTT.

CDR3 amino acids: CASGTSESYEQYF. The CDR3 DNA is TGTGCCAGCGGGACTAGCGAATCCTACGAGCAGTACTTC. The rearrangement links TRBV6-1 to TRBJ2-7, with TRBD2 identical over 10 bases. The germline V gene has CDR1 MNHNS and CDR2 SASEGT. V dropped 8 bases and J dropped 1; count of bases not matched to a gene: 2. The CDR3 spans 13 residues.

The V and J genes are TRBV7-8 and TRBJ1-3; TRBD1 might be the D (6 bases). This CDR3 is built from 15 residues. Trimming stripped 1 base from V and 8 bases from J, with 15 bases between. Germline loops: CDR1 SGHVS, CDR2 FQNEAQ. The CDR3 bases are TGTGCCAGCAGCTTAGTAGGGGGGACGATGGACACCATATATTTT. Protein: CASSLVGGTMDTIYF. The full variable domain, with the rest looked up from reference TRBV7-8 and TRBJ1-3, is GAGVSQSPRYKVAKRGQDVALRCDPISGHVSLFWYQQALGQGPEFLTYFQNEAQLDKSGLPSDRFFAERPEGSVSTLKIQRTQQEDSAVYLCASSLVGGTMDTIYFGEGSWLTVV.

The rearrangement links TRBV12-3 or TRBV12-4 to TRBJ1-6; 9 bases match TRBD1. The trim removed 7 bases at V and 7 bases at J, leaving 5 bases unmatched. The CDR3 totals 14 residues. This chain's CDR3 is CASTRTGENSPLHF. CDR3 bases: TGTGCCAGCACCAGGACAGGGGAGAATTCACCCCTCCACTTT.

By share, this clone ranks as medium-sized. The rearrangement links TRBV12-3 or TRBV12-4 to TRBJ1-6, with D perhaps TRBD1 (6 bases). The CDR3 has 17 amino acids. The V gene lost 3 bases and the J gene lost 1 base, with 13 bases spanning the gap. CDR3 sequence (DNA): TGTGCCAGCAGTTTCGGGCAGGGGAGGTCCTATAATTCACCCCTCCACTTT. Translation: CASSFGQGRSYNSPLHF.

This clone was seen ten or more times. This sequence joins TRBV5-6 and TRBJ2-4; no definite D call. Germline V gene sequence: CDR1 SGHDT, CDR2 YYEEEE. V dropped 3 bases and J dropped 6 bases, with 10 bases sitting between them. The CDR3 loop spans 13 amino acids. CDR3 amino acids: CASSSQPLNIQYF. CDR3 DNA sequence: TGTGCCAGCAGCTCCCAGCCCCTAAACATTCAGTACTTC. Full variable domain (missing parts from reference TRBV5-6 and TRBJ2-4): DAGVTQSPTHLIKTRGQQVTLRCSPKSGHDTVSWYQQALGQGPQFIFQYYEEEERQRGNFPDRFSGHQFPNYSSELNVNALLLGDSALYLCASSSQPLNIQYFGAGTRLSVL.

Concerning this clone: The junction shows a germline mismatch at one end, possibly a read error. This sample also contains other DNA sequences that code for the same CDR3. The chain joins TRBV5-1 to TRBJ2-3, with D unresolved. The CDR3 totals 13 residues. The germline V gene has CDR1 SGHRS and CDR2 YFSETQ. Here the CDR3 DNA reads TGCGCCAGCAGCTTGGAGGGCACTGATACGCAGTATTTT. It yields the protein CASSLEGTDTQYF. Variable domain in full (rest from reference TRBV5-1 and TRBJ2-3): KAGVTQTPRYLIKTRGQQVTLSCSPISGHRSVSWYQQTPGQGLQFLFEYFSETQRNKGNFPGRFSGRQFSNSRSEMNVSTLELGDSALYLCASSLEGTDTQYFGPGTRLTVL.

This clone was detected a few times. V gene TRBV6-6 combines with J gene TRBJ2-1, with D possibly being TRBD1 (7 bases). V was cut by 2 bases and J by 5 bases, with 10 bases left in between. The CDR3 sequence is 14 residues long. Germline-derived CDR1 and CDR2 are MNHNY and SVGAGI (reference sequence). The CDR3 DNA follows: TGTGCCAGCAGTTACGCCAGGGGGGACAATGAGCAGTTCTTC. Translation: CASSYARGDNEQFF.

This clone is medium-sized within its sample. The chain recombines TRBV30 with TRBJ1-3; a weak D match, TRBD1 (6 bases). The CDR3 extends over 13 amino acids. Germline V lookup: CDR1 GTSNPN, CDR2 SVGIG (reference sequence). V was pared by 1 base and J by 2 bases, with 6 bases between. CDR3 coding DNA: TGTGCCTGGAGTGACAGGGCTGGAAACACCATATATTTT. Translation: CAWSDRAGNTIYF.

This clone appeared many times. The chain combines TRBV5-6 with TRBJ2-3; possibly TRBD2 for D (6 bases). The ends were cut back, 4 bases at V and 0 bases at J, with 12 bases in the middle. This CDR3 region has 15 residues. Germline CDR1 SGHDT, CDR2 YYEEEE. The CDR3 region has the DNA TGTGCCAGCAGCCCTTGGGACTGGAGCACAGATACGCAGTATTTT. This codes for CASSPWDWSTDTQYF.

CDR3 coding DNA: TGCAGCGTTGGACAGGGCGGAAACTATGGCTACACCTTC. As protein: CSVGQGGNYGYTF. The gene calls are TRBV29-1 and TRBJ1-2; the match to TRBD1 covers 7 bases. Germline-derived CDR1 and CDR2 are SQVTM and ANQGSEA. The CDR3 is made up of 13 amino acids. The J segment lost 2 bases and the V segment lost 4 bases, leaving 4 bases of the junction unmatched. The whole variable domain, filled in from reference TRBV29-1 and TRBJ1-2, reads SAVISQKPSRDICQRGTSLTIQCQVDSQVTMMFWYRQQPGQSLTLIATANQGSEATYESGFVIDKFPISRPNLTFSTLTVSNMSPEDSSIYLCSVGQGGNYGYTFGSGTRLTVV.

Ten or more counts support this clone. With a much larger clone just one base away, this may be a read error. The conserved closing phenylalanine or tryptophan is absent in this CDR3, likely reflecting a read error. For the CDR3, the DNA is TGCGCCAGCAGCTTAGAGGGCTCTGGATATGGCTACACCGTC. As protein: CASSLEGSGYGYTV. This chain links TRBV5-1 with TRBJ1-2; D not resolved. Germline CDR1 SGHRS, CDR2 YFSETQ. The CDR3 is 14 amino acids. V shed 2 bases and J shed 5 bases, with 13 bases lying between them.

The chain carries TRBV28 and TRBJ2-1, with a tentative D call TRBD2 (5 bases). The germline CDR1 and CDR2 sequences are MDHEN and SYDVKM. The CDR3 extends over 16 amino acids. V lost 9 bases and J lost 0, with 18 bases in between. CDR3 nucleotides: TGTGCCAGTGGAGTCGCACTAGATAGCTCCTACAATGAGCAGTTCTTC. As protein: CASGVALDSSYNEQFF.

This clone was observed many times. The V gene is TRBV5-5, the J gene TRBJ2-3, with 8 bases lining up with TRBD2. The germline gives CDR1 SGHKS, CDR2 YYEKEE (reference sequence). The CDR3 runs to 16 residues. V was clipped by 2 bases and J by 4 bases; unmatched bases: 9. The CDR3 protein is CASSFWGGLAADTQYF. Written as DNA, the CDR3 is TGTGCCAGCAGCTTTTGGGGAGGACTAGCCGCAGATACGCAGTATTTT.

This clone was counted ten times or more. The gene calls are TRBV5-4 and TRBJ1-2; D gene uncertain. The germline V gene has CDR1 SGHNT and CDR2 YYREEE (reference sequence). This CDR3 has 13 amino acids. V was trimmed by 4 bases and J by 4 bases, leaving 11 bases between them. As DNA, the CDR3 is TGTGCCAGCAGCCTCCGACAAAGCTATGGCTACACCTTC. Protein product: CASSLRQSYGYTF.

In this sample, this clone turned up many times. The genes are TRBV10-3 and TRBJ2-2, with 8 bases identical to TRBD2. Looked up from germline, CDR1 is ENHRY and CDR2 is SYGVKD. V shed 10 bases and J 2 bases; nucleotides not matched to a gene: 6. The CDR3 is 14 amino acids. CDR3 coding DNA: TGTGCCACCTTAGCGGGAAGTAACACCGGGGAGCTGTTTTTT. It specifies CATLAGSNTGELFF.

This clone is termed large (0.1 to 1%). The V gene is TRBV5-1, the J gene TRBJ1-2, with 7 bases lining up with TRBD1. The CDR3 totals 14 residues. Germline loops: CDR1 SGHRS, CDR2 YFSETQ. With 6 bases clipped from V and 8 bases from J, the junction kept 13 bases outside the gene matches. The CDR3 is CASTAGDRVWGYTF. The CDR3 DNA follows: TGCGCCAGCACCGCCGGTGACAGGGTATGGGGCTACACCTTC.

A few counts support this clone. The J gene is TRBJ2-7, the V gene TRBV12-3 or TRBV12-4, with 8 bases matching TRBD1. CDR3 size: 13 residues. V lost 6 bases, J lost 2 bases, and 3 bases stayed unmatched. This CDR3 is CASRGTGTYEQYF. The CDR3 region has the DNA TGTGCCAGCAGGGGGACAGGTACCTACGAGCAGTACTTC.

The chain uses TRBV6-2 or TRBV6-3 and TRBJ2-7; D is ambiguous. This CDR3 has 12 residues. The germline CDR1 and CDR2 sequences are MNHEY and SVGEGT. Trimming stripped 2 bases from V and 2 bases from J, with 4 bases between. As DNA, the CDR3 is TGTGCCAGCAGTTACACGGCCTACGAGCAGTACTTC. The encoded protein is CASSYTAYEQYF.